Listed below are T cell receptor beta chains from one sample, sequenced in a study of T-cell reconstitution after alpha-beta-depleted transplantation in children. TCRdb independently ran MiXCR on the PCR reads; one entry per CDR3 protein. This table has more than 20,000 distinct CDR3 sequences, 9.5% to 13% appearing once. The sequences come from PBMCs from the stem cell graft donor, collected from the stem cell graft. The receptor set was obtained from a human donor who donated a stem cell graft to a child with chronic granulomatous disease. Each CDR3 is given with its conserved first and last residue. D genes are given only for firm matches. Clone size is not always given. Where it is, it says once, few, many or a class for expanded clones.

>few|TRBJ2-7|TRBV10-2|-
TGCGCCAGCAGTACCTCCTCCACGTACGAGCAGTACTTC
CASSTSSTYEQYF
>-|TRBJ1-4|TRBV19|-
TGTGCCAGTAGTATTTCAGACCTTGATGAAAAACTGTTTTTT
CASSISDLDEKLFF
>many|TRBJ1-4|TRBV7-9|-
TGTGCCAGCAGCCCTCCGGACACCCCTGAAAAACTGTTTTTT
CASSPPDTPEKLFF
>many|TRBJ1-2|TRBV9|-
TGTGCCAGCAGCGTAGATGGGGCCAATGGCTACACCTTC
CASSVDGANGYTF
>many|TRBJ2-6|TRBV27|-
TGTGCCAGCAGAAGGACTCCGAGCTCTGGGGCCAACGTCCTGACTTTC
CASRRTPSSGANVLTF
>many|TRBJ2-1|TRBV27|-
TGTGCCAGCAAGCTGGCCTCCTACAATGAGCAGTTCTTC
CASKLASYNEQFF
>many|TRBJ2-1|TRBV29-1|-
TGCAGCGTTGGTGGGAATGAGCAGTTCTTC
CSVGGNEQFF
>-|TRBJ1-5|TRBV20-1|-
TGCAGTGCTACCATAGGGGGGGGGCTGCTCAATCAGCCCCAGCATTTT
CSATIGGGLLNQPQHF
>many|TRBJ2-7|TRBV5-5|TRBD2
TGTGCCAGCAGCGTTGATTTGGGACTAGCCTTCTCCTACGAGCAGTACTTC
CASSVDLGLAFSYEQYF
>many|TRBJ1-1|TRBV18|-
TGTGCCAGCTCACCACTGCCAGACGCTGAAGCTTTCTTT
CASSPLPDAEAFF
>many|TRBJ2-1|TRBV7-9|TRBD2
TGTGCCAGCAGCTTAATTCACAGTCTAGCGGGAGGCAATGAGCAGTTCTTC
CASSLIHSLAGGNEQFF
>many|TRBJ2-3|TRBV7-3|TRBD2
TGTGCCAGCAGCTTAGGACTAGCGGGAGATACGCAGTATTTT
CASSLGLAGDTQYF
>many|TRBJ2-7|TRBV20-1|TRBD1
TGCAGTGCTCCAACGGACAGGGGCTTTTTCTCCTACGAGCAGTACTTC
CSAPTDRGFFSYEQYF
>many|TRBJ2-7|TRBV4-2|TRBD2
TGTGCCAGCAGCCACTTTTGGGGGACTATTTCGGCTCGCGAGCAGTACTTC
CASSHFWGTISAREQYF
>-|TRBJ2-1|TRBV12-3/TRBV12-4|-
TGTGCCAGCAGTTTAGACGGGAGCGGATTAAATGAGCAGTTCTTC
CASSLDGSGLNEQFF
>few|TRBJ2-2|TRBV7-2|-
TGTGCCAGCAGCTTAGGAAGGGGAATCACCGGGGAGCTGTTTTTT
CASSLGRGITGELFF
>many|TRBJ2-6|TRBV3-1|-
TGTGCCAGCAGCCCCCGGGGAGGATCAATTAGGGCCAACGTCCTGACTTTC
CASSPRGGSIRANVLTF
>many|TRBJ2-2|TRBV7-9|-
TGTGCCAGCAGCCCCTTCTATGAAGCGGACACGAACACCGGGGAGCTGTTTTTT
CASSPFYEADTNTGELFF
>many|TRBJ2-7|TRBV12-3/TRBV12-4|-
TGTGCCAGCAGTTTTACCATCGTGGAGCAGTACTTC
CASSFTIVEQYF
>-|TRBJ2-7|TRBV4-3|TRBD1
TGCGCCAGCAGCGTTTCGACAGGGAGCGACGAGCAGTACTTC
CASSVSTGSDEQYF
>many|TRBJ2-7|TRBV6-2/TRBV6-3|-
TGTGCCAGCAGTTACGCGTATGAGCAGTACTTC
CASSYAYEQYF
>many|TRBJ2-2|TRBV12-3/TRBV12-4|-
TGTGCCAGCAGTTTAGGACGTCTGGTTGGGGAGCTGTTTTTT
CASSLGRLVGELFF
>many|TRBJ2-2|TRBV7-9|-
TGTGCCAGCAGCTTAGCGGTCAACGGGGAGCTGTTTTTT
CASSLAVNGELFF
>many|TRBJ2-7|TRBV11-1|-
TGTGCCAGCAGCTTAGGGGAAGAAGCAGGGCCGCAGTACTTC
CASSLGEEAGPQYF
>many|TRBJ2-1|TRBV6-4|-
TGTGCCAGCAGTGACGGGAGCTCCTACAATGAGCAGTTCTTC
CASSDGSSYNEQFF
>many|TRBJ2-2|TRBV7-9|-
TGTGCCAGCAGCTTAGTCTCGGGTACCCAAGGCGGGGAGCTGTTTTTT
CASSLVSGTQGGELFF
>-|TRBJ2-7|TRBV18|TRBD1
TGTGCCAGCTCACCAAGGGGGGTACAGGGGGACCACGAGCAGTACTTC
CASSPRGVQGDHEQYF
>many|TRBJ2-2|TRBV5-1|-
TGCGCCAGCAGCCCAACATTCACCGGGGAGCTGTTTTTT
CASSPTFTGELFF
>many|TRBJ1-5|TRBV20-1|-
TGCAGTGCTACATCGGTGAGGGGCAATCAGCCCCAGCATTTT
CSATSVRGNQPQHF
>many|TRBJ2-5|TRBV20-1|TRBD2
TGCAGTGCTAGAGATCCCGGGACTAGCGGCGGGCGGACCCAGTACTTC
CSARDPGTSGGRTQYF
>many|TRBJ2-7|TRBV20-1|-
TGCAGTGCTAGACAGGATTGGACATCCTACGAGCAGTACTTC
CSARQDWTSYEQYF
>-|TRBJ1-1|TRBV4-3|-
TGCGCCAGCAGCCAAGTAAGAGACAGGAACACTGAAGCTTTCTTT
CASSQVRDRNTEAFF
>-|TRBJ2-7|TRBV5-1|TRBD1
TGCGCCAGCAGCTACGGGACAGGGGTCTACGAGCAGTACTTC
CASSYGTGVYEQYF
>many|TRBJ2-7|TRBV28|-
TGTGCCAGCAGTTTTGGGCAGAACTCCTACGAGCAGTACTTC
CASSFGQNSYEQYF
>many|TRBJ2-1|TRBV29-1|-
TGCAGCGTTGAGAAGTCCTACAATGAGCAGTTCTTC
CSVEKSYNEQFF
>many|TRBJ2-1|TRBV5-6|-
TGTGCCAGCAGATGGAACTCCTACAATGAGCAGTTCTTC
CASRWNSYNEQFF
>many|TRBJ2-2|TRBV27|TRBD1
TGTGCCAGCACTTACTTACAGGGGGCGAGATACACCGGGGAGCTGTTTTTT
CASTYLQGARYTGELFF
>many|TRBJ2-3|TRBV28|TRBD2
TGTGCCAGCAGTAGACTAGCGGGAGTGGAAGATACGCAGTATTTT
CASSRLAGVEDTQYF
>medium-sized|TRBJ2-7|TRBV15|TRBD2
TGTGCCACCAGCAATGGACTAGCGGGAAGCGAGCAGTACTTC
CATSNGLAGSEQYF
>many|TRBJ2-1|TRBV20-1|-
TGCAGTGCTAATATGGCCTCCGCTCGGACGGGAATGCGTAATGAGCAGTTCTTC
CSANMASARTGMRNEQFF
>many|TRBJ2-7|TRBV5-1|-
TGCGCCAGCAGCTTGAGGGTTTCCTCCTACGAGCAGTACTTC
CASSLRVSSYEQYF